Included here is one T cell receptor beta chain sequence, with context. The CDR3 sequence is 13 residues long. The ends lost 2 bases at V and 6 bases at J; junction bases unmatched: 0. Germline loops: CDR1 SGHTA, CDR2 FQGTGA. This sample was included in a study of T cell changes during pregnancy in multiple sclerosis. Only in-frame clones appear in the TCRdb table, and some are missing; sequencing was by immunoSEQ multiplex PCR. This sample has over 45,000 clones, with approximately 90% found just once. This specimen was peripheral blood, taken in the first trimester of pregnancy. This rearrangement joins TRBV7-3 to TRBJ2-7; 11 bases match TRBD1. The clonotype was recovered from a female donor with multiple sclerosis, enrolled in a pregnancy study. As DNA, the CDR3 is TGTGCCAGCAGCTTAGGGACAGGGGGCGAGCAGTACTTC. Translation: CASSLGTGGEQYF.